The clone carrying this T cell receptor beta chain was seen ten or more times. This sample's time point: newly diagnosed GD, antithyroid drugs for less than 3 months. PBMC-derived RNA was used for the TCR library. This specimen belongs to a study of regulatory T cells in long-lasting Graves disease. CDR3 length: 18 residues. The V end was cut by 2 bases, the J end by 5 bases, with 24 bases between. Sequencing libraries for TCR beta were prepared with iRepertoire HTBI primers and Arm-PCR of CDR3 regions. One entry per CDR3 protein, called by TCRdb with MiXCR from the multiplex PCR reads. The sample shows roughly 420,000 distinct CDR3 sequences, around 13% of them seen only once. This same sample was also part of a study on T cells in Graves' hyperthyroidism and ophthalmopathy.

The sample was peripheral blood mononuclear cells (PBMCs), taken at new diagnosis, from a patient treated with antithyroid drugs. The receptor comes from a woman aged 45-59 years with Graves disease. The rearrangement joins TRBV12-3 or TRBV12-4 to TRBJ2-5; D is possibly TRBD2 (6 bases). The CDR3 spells CASSLSPGLAVIRETQYF. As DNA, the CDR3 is TGTGCCAGCAGTTTAAGTCCCGGCTTAGCGGTGATTAGGGAGACCCAGTACTTC.